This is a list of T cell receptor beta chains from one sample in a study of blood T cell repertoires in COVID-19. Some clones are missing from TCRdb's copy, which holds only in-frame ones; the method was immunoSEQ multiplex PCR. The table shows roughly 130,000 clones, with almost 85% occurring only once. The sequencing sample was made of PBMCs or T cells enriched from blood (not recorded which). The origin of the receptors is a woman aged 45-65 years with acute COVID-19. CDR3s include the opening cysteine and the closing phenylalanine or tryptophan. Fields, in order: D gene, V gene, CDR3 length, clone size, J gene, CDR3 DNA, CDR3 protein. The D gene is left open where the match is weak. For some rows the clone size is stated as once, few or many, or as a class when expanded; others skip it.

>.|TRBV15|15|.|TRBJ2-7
TGTGCCACCAGCATCTTCAGGGGCCATACCTACGAGCAGTACTTC
CATSIFRGHTYEQYF
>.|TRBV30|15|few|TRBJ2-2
TGTGCCTGGAAGGAACAGCCTTACCTCACCGGGGAGCTGTTTTTT
CAWKEQPYLTGELFF
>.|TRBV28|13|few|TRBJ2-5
TGTGCCAGCAGACAGGGTTTTAAAGAGACCCAGTACTTC
CASRQGFKETQYF
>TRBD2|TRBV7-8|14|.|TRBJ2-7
TGTGCCAGCAGCCCGGGAGGGCAGTATCACGAGCAGTACTTC
CASSPGGQYHEQYF
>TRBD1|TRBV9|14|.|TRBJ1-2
TGTGCCAGCAGCGAGGGACAGGAGAACTATGGCTACACCTTC
CASSEGQENYGYTF
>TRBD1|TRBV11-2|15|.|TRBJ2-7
TGTGCCAGCAGCTTAGATGGGGCCGTAGGGACAGAACTCAACTTC
CASSLDGAVGTELNF
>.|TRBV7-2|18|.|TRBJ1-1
TGTGCCAGCAGCTTATCTGCCCCCGGAGGTCTCGTGGGCACTGAAGCTTTCTTT
CASSLSAPGGLVGTEAFF
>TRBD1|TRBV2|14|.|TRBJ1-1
TGTGCCAGCAGTGTAGTAGGGGGCGACACTGAAGCTTTCTTT
CASSVVGGDTEAFF
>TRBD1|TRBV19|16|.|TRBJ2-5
TGTGCCAGTAGTAACCCAACGGACAGGGGAAGAGAGACCCAGTACTTC
CASSNPTDRGRETQYF
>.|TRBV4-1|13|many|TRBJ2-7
TGCGCCAGCAGCTTGACGGAGACCTACGAGCAGTACTTC
CASSLTETYEQYF
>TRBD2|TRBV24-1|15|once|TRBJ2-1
TGTGCCACCAGTGATCTAGCGGGAGGGCGACATGAGCAGTTCTTC
CATSDLAGGRHEQFF
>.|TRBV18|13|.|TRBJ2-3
TGTGCCAGCTCACAGGGACTTTCAGATACGCAGTATTTT
CASSQGLSDTQYF
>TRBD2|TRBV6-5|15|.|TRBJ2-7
TGTGCCAGCTGGGGGACTAGCTACAGCTCCTACGAGCAGTACTTC
CASWGTSYSSYEQYF
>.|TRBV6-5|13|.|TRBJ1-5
TGTGCCAGCAGTCCTAGGCCCGATCAGCCCCAGCATTTT
CASSPRPDQPQHF
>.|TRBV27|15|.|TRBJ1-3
TGTGCCAGCAGTTTGGGACTTTCAATTGGAAACACCATATATTTT
CASSLGLSIGNTIYF
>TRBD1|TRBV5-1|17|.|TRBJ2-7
TGCGCCAGCAGCTTGTCAATGGACAGGGCGCGTTCCTACGAGCAGTACTTC
CASSLSMDRARSYEQYF
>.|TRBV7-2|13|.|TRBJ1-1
TGTGCCAGCAGCCGAGACAGGAACACTGAAGCTTTCTTT
CASSRDRNTEAFF
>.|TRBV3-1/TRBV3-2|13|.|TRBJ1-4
TGTGCCAGCAGCCAAGATGGAAGCCCGGGTATAGATTTT
CASSQDGSPGIDF
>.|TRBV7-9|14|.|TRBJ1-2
TGTGCCAGCAGCTTAGAGGCAGGGGAGGGGTTCGCCACCTTC
CASSLEAGEGFATF
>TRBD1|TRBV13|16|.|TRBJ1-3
TGTGCCAGCAGCTACCTACAGGGGGCAGGTGGAAACACCATATATTTT
CASSYLQGAGGNTIYF
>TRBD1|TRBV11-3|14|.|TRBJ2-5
TGTGCCAGCACCAAGGACAGGGTAGGAGAGACCCAGTACTTC
CASTKDRVGETQYF
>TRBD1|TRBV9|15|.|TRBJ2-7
TGTGCCAGCAGCGTAGGTGGGACAGGGGGAGCCGAGCAGTACTTC
CASSVGGTGGAEQYF
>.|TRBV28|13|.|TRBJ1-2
TGTGCCAGCAGTCAGACAGGCCGGGTGGGCTACACCTTC
CASSQTGRVGYTF
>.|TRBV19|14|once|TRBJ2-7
TGTGCCAGTAGTATGGTGGGGGGATCCTACGAGCAGTACTTC
CASSMVGGSYEQYF
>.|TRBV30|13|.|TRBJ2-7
TGTGCCTGGACCGGACGGACTTCCTACGAGCAGTACTTC
CAWTGRTSYEQYF
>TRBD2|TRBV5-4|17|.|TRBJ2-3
TGTGCCAGCAGCTTGAGGACGGGGGGGACTCGCACAGATACGCAGTATTTT
CASSLRTGGTRTDTQYF
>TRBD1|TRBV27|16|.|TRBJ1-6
TGTGCCAGCACCATGGGTGGACAGGCTCTAGGAGGACCCCTCCACTTT
CASTMGGQALGGPLHF
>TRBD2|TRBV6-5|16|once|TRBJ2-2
TGTGCCAGCAGTTACCCACGTTCGGGAGGGACCGGGGAGCTGTTTTTT
CASSYPRSGGTGELFF
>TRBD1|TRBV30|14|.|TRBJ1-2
TGTGCCTGGAGGGACAGGGGAGCTTGGGGCATCTGCACCTTC
CAWRDRGAWGICTF
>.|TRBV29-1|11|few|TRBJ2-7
TGCAGCGCCATTGAGGGCGGCGAGCAGTACTTC
CSAIEGGEQYF
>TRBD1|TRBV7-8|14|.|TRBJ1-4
TGTGCCAGCAGCGGTCGGACAGGGGGGGAAAAACTGTTTTTT
CASSGRTGGEKLFF
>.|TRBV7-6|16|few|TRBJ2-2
TGTGCCAGCAGCCGGACAGGAGGGTTCGACACCGGGGAGCTGTTTTTT
CASSRTGGFDTGELFF
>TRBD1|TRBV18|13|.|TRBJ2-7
TGTGCCAGCTCACCAACAGGGGTCTACGAGCAGTACTTC
CASSPTGVYEQYF
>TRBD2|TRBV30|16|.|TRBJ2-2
TGTGCCTGGAGTCGCGGGACTAGCGTCGGGTCCGGGGAGCTGTTTTTT
CAWSRGTSVGSGELFF
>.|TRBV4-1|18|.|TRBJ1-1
TGCGCCAGCAGCCAAATAGTAGTTAGCAGGGGATCGAACACTGAAGCTTTCTTT
CASSQIVVSRGSNTEAFF
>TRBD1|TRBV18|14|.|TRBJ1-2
TGTGCCAGCTCAATAACAGGGGGCATTTATGGCTACACCTTC
CASSITGGIYGYTF
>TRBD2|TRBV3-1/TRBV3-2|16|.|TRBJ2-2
TGTGCCAGCAGTCGAGGCGGGAGGCAAAACACCGGGGAGCTGTTTTTT
CASSRGGRQNTGELFF
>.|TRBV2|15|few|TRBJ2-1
TGTGCCAGCAGCGTCTCGGGATCTGTGTCTGATGAGCAGTTCTTC
CASSVSGSVSDEQFF
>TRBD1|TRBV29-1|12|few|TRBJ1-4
TGCAGCACACGGGACAGTAATGAAAAACTGTTTTTT
CSTRDSNEKLFF
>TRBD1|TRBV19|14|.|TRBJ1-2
TGTGCCAGTAGTCTCGGACAGGGGTCCCGTGGCTACACCTTC
CASSLGQGSRGYTF
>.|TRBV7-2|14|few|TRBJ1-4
TGTGCCAGCAGCAGCAGAAGGAGAAATGAAAAACTGTTTTTT
CASSSRRRNEKLFF
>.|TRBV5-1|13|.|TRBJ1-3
TGCGCCAGCAGCTTAGACAGGGGAAACACCATATATTTT
CASSLDRGNTIYF
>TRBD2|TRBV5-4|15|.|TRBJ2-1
TGTGCCAGCAGCTTTCGGCGGGAGTTCGACAATGAGCAGTTCTTC
CASSFRREFDNEQFF
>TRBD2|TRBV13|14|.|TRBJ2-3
TGTGCCAGCGTAGCGGGAGGGCGCACAGATACGCAGTATTTT
CASVAGGRTDTQYF
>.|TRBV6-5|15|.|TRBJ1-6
TGTGCCAGCAGCGTCCAGGGGTCCTATAATTCACCCCTCCACTTT
CASSVQGSYNSPLHF
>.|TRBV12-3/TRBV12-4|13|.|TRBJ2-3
TGTGCCAGCAGTTTATTATCGGGAGATACGCAGTATTTT
CASSLLSGDTQYF